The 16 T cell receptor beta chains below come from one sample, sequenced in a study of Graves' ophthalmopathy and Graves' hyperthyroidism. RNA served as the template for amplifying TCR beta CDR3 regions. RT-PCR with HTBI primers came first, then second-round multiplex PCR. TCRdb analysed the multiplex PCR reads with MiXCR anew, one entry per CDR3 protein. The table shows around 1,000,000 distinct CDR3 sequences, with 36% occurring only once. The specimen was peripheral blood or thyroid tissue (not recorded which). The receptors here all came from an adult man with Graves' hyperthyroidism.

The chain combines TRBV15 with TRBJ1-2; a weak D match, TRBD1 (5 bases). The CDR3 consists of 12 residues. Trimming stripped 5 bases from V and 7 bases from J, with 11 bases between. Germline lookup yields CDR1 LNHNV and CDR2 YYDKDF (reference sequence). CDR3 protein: CATSLRQSGYTF. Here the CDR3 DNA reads TGTGCCACCAGCCTACGACAGTCTGGCTACACCTTC.

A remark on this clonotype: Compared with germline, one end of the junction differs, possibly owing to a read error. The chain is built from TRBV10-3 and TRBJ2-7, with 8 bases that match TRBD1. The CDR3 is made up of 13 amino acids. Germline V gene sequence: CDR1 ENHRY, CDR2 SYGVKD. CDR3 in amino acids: CGITPGQGNEQYF. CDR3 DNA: TGTGGCATCACCCCTGGACAGGGCAACGAGCAGTACTTC.

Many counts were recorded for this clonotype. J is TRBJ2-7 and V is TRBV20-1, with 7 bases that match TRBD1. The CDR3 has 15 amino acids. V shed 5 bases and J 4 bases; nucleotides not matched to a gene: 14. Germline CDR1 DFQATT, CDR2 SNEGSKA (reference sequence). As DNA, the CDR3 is TGCAGTGCTTTTGGGACAGTAGATTTGATTTACGAGCAGTACTTC. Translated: CSAFGTVDLIYEQYF.

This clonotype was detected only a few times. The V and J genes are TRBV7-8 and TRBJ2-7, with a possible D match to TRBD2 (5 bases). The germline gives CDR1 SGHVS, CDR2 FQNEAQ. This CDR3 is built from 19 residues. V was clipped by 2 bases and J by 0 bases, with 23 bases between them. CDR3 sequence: CASSLFVSTGNLDSYEQYF. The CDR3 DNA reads TGTGCCAGCAGCTTATTCGTTTCCACCGGGAACCTTGACTCCTACGAGCAGTACTTC.

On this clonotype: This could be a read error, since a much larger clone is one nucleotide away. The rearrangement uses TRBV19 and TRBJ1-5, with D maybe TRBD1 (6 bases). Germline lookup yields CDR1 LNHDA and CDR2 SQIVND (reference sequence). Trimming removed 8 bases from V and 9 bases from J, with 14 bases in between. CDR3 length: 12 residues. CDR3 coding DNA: TGTGCCAGTCGCCAAAGGGGGACGCCCCAGCATTTT. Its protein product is CASRQRGTPQHF.

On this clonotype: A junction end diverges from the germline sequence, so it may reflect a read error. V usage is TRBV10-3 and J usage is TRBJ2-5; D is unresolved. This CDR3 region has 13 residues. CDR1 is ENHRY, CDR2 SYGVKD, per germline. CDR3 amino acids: CASSYQFPETQYF. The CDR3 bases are TGTGCCAGCAGTTACCAGTTTCCAGAGACCCAGTACTTC.

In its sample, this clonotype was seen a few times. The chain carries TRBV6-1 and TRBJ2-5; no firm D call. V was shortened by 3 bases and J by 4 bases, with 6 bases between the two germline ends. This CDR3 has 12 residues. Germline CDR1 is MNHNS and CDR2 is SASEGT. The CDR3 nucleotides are TGTGCCAGCAGTGAGACAACAGAGACCCAGTACTTC. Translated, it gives CASSETTETQYF.

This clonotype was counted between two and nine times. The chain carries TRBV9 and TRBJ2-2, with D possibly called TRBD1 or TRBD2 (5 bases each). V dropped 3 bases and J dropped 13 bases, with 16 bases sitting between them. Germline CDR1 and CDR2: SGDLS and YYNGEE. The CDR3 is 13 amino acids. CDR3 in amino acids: CASSDEGTPGLFF. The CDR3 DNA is TGTGCCAGCAGCGATGAAGGGACCCCCGGGCTGTTTTTT.

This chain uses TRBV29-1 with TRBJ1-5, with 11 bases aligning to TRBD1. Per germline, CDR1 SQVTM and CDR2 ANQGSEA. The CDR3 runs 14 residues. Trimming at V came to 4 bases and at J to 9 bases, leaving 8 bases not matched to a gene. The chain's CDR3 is CSVVGDRGEVPQHF. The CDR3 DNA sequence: TGCAGCGTTGTGGGGGACAGGGGGGAAGTGCCCCAGCATTTT.

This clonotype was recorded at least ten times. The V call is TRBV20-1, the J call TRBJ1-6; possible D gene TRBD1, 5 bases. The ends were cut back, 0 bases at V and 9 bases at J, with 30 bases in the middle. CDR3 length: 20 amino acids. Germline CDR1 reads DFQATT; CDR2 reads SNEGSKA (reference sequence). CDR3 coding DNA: TGCAGTGCTAGAGATCCGTCTGAGGACACTGATCAAGGGATGCGTTCACCCCTCCACTTT. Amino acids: CSARDPSEDTDQGMRSPLHF.

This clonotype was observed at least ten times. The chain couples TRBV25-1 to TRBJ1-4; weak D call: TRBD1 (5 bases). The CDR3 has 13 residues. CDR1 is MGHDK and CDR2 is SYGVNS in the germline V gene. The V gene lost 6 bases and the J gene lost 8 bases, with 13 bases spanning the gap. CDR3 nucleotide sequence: TGTGCCAGCAGGGGAGGGGATGGGGAAAAACTGTTTTTT. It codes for CASRGGDGEKLFF. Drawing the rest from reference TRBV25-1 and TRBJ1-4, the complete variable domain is EADIYQTPRYLVIGTGKKITLECSQTMGHDKMYWYQQDPGMELHLIHYSYGVNSTEKGDLSSESTVSRIRTEHFPLTLESARPSHTSQYLCASRGGDGEKLFFGSGTQLSVL.

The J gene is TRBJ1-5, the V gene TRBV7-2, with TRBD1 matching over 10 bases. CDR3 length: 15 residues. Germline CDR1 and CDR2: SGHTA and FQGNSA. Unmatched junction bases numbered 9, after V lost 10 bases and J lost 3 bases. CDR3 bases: TGTGCCAACAGTTTCGGGACAGGGGACAATCAGCCCCAGCATTTT. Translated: CANSFGTGDNQPQHF.

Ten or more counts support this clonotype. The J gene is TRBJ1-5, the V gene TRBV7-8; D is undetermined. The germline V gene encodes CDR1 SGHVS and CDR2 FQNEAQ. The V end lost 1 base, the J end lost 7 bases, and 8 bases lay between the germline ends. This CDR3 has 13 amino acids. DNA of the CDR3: TGTGCCAGCAGCTTAGGCCAGGAGCAGCCCCAGCATTTT. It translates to CASSLGQEQPQHF.

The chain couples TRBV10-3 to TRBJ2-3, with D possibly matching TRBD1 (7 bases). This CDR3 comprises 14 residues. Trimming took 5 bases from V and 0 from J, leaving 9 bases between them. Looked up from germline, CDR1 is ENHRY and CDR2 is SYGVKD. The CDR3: CAISQGGSTDTQYF. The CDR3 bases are TGTGCCATCAGTCAGGGGGGAAGCACAGATACGCAGTATTTT.

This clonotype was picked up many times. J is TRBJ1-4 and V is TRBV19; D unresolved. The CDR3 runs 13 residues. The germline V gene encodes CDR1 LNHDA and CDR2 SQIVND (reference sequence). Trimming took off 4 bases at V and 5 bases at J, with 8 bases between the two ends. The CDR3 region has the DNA TGTGCCAGTAGTACCCTGCAGAATGAAAAACTGTTTTTT. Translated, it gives CASSTLQNEKLFF. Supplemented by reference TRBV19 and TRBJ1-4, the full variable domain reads DGGITQSPKYLFRKEGQNVTLSCEQNLNHDAMYWYRQDPGQGLRLIYYSQIVNDFQKGDIAEGYSVSREKKESFPLTVTSAQKNPTAFYLCASSTLQNEKLFFGSGTQLSVL.

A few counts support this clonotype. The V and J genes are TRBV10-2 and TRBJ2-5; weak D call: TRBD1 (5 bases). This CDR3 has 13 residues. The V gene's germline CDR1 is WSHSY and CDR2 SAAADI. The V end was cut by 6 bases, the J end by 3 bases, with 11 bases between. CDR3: CASRNDREETQYF. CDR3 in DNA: TGCGCCAGCAGGAACGACAGAGAAGAGACCCAGTACTTC.